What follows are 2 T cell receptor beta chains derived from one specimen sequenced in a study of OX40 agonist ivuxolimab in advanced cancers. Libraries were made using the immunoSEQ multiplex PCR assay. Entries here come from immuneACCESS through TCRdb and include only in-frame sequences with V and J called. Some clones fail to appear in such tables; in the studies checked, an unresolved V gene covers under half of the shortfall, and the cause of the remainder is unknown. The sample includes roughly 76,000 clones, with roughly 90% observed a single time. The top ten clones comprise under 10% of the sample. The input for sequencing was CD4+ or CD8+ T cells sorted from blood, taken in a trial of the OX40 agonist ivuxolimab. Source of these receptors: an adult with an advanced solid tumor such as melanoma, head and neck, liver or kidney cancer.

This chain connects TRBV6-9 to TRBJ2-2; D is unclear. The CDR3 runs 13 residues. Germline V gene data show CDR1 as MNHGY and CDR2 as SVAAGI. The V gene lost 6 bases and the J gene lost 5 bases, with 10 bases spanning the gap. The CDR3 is CASRSDLTGELFF. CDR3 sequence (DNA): TGTGCCAGCAGATCGGACCTAACCGGGGAGCTGTTTTTT.

The CDR3 nucleotides read TGTGCCAGCAGCTTGACGGTGAATGAAAAACTGTTTTTT. Translation gives CASSLTVNEKLFF. The V and J genes are TRBV7-2 and TRBJ1-4; D uncertain. Germline V gene lookup returns CDR1 SGHTA and CDR2 FQGNSA. CDR3 length: 13 amino acids. Trimming cost V 3 bases and J 5 bases, with 7 bases left between them.